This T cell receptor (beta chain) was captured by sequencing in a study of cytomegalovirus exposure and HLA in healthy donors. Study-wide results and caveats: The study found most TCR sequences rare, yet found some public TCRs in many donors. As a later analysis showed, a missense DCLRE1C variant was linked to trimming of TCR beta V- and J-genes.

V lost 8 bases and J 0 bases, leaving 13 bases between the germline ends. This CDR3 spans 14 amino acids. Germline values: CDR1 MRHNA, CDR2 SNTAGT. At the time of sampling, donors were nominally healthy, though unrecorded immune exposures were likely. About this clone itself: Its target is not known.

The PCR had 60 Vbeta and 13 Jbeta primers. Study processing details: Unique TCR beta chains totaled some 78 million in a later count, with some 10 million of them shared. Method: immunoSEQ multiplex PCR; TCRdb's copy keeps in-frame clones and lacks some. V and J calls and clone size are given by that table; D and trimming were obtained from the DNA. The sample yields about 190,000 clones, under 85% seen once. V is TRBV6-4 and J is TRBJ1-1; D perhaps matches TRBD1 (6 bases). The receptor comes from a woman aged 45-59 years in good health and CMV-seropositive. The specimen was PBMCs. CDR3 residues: CASPETGLNTEAFF. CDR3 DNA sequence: TGTGCCAGCCCCGAGACAGGATTGAACACTGAAGCTTTCTTT.